One TCR beta chain is described in this entry. This sample stems from a study of PD-L1 blockade in urothelial cancer. CDR1 and CDR2 from the germline V gene are SGHNT and YYREEE (reference sequence). Trimming removed 0 bases at V and 5 bases at J, with 8 bases between. The CDR3 contains 14 residues. The investigators introduced synthetic TCR analog templates into each PCR as spikes. Clones were read by immunoSEQ multiplex PCR, and TCRdb kept only the in-frame ones, dropping some. There are some 90,000 clones in the sample; 89% occur only once, and 0.85% to 1% lies in the top ten. Time point denoted: pretreatment peripheral blood. Patients' urothelial carcinoma was locally advanced or metastatic.

This clonotype was sampled from a woman at least 80 years old with urothelial cancer. The V call is TRBV5-4, the J call TRBJ2-2; a weak D match, TRBD1 (5 bases). The sample here was PBMCs, taken around atezolizumab (anti-PD-L1) treatment. The DNA of the CDR3 is TGTGCCAGCAGCTTGGGACAGCCGACCGGGGAGCTGTTTTTT. Its protein product is CASSLGQPTGELFF.